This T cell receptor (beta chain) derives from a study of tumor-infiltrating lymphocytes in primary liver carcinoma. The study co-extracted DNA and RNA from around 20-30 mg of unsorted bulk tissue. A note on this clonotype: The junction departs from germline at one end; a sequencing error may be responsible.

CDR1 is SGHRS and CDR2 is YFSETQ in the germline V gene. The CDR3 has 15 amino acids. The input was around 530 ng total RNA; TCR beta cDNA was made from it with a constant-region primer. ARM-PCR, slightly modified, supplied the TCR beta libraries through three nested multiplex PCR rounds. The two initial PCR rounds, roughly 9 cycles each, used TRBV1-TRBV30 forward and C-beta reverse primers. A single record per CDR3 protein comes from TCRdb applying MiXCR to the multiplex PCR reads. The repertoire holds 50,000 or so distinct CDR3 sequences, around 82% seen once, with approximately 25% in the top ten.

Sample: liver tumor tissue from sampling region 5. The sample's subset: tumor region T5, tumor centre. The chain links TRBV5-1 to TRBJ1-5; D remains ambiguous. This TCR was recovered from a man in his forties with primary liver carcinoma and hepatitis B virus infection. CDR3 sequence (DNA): TGCGCCAGCAGCTTGGGGGGAACTAGCAATCAGCCCCAGCGTTTT. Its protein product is CASSLGGTSNQPQRF. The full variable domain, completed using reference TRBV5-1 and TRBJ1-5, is KAGVTQTPRYLIKTRGQQVTLSCSPISGHRSVSWYQQTPGQGLQFLFEYFSETQRNKGNFPGRFSGRQFSNSRSEMNVSTLELGDSALYLCASSLGGTSNQPQRFGDGTRLSIL.